The source of this TCR beta chain is a study of T cell responses to AZD1222 COVID-19 vaccine. At the level of the study: Second-dose recipients at about 4 or about 12 weeks were treated as one pooled group.

Comments on this clone: Its matching antigen is unknown.

Study-wide results and caveats: Per reports, nearly half of all spike-specific TCRs target regions that are unmutated in variants. Of the AZD1222 recipients, only 5 to 7 were seropositive at baseline.

This table comes from immunoSEQ multiplex PCR, and its TCRdb copy is limited to in-frame clones, with some not included. The table has nearly 110,000 clones, about 89% seen once. The CDR3 runs 19 residues. The V gene's germline CDR1 is KGHDR and CDR2 SFDVKD. The ends lost 7 bases at V and 4 bases at J; junction bases unmatched: 15. The J gene is TRBJ2-2, the V gene TRBV24-1; TRBD2 matches at 12 bases. The receptor was isolated from an adult in good health. The material was peripheral blood, obtained on day 0 of AZD1222 vaccination. Here the CDR3 DNA reads TGTGCCACCAGCCACCCCTCTAGCGGGAGGGCCCGGGCCACCGGGGAGCTGTTTTTT. It yields the protein CATSHPSSGRARATGELFF.